This entry lists 21 T cell receptor beta chains sequenced from one sample in a study of metastatic and nonmetastatic thyroid tumors. TCRdb ran MiXCR on the PCR reads. The table records tens of thousands of clones, roughly 15% of them present only once. All patients were treatment-naive before thyroid surgery. The sample taken for sequencing was blood. Receptors were obtained from a female donor with papillary thyroid cancer or a benign thyroid nodule (not recorded which). Some clones in this sample may be carry-over from other donors' samples.

This clone was seen repeatedly, ten times or more. V and J are TRBV20-1 and TRBJ2-1; the match to TRBD2 covers 9 bases. The CDR3 consists of 16 residues. The germline V gene has CDR1 DFQATT and CDR2 SNEGSKA (reference sequence). After removal of 0 bases from V and 9 bases from J, the junction contained 12 bases not matched to a gene. The CDR3 DNA sequence: TGCAGTGCTAGAGACCTAGCGGGATATCTTTCTGGTGAGCAGTTCTTC. The encoded protein is CSARDLAGYLSGEQFF.

V and J are TRBV20-1 and TRBJ1-2; D not certain. The CDR3 contains 13 residues. Germline CDR1 and CDR2: DFQATT and SNEGSKA (reference sequence). V was shortened by 3 bases and J by 5 bases, with 13 bases between the two germline ends. CDR3 bases: TGCAGTGCTAGCGACCAAGTATCATATGGCTACACCTTC. It specifies CSASDQVSYGYTF.

This clone showed up many times. The chain joins TRBV7-2 to TRBJ2-2; D not resolved. This CDR3 has 14 amino acids. CDR1 is SGHTA, CDR2 FQGNSA, per germline. Between the trimmed V and J ends, which lost 3 bases and 4 bases, there was a span of 9 bases. The CDR3 DNA sequence: TGTGCCAGCAGCTTTGGGGTAGGCACCGGGGAGCTGTTTTTT. Translating it yields CASSFGVGTGELFF.

This clone has a count of ten or more. This may arise from a read error, as a much more abundant clone is one base away. This chain connects TRBV6-1 to TRBJ2-7; maybe TRBD2 (6 bases). The CDR3 totals 17 residues. V was cut by 3 bases and J by 3 bases, with 21 bases left in between. The germline V gene encodes CDR1 MNHNS and CDR2 SASEGT. CDR3 sequence: CASSDGWVGGGIYEQYF. The DNA for the CDR3 is TGTGCCAGCAGTGATGGATGGGTCGGTGGGGGGATCTACGAGCAGTACTTC.

This clone was seen a few times. The genes are TRBV7-8 and TRBJ2-7; D remains unclear. Germline values: CDR1 SGHVS, CDR2 FQNEAQ. V gave up 3 bases and J gave up 6 bases, with 15 bases separating them. The CDR3 length is 14 residues. The CDR3: CASSFITGIGEQYF. CDR3 nucleotide sequence: TGTGCCAGCAGCTTCATTACTGGGATCGGCGAGCAGTACTTC.

This clone was observed a few times. The chain joins TRBV6-1 to TRBJ2-7; a weak D match, TRBD2 (5 bases). V lost 6 bases, J lost 4 bases, and 22 bases lay in between. The CDR3 has 16 residues. Germline V gene sequence: CDR1 MNHNS, CDR2 SASEGT. CDR3 protein: CASSAGLVLWSYEQYF. In DNA form, the CDR3 reads TGTGCCAGCAGCGCAGGACTGGTACTATGGTCTTACGAGCAGTACTTC.

This clone has a count of ten or more. V and J are TRBV6-1 and TRBJ1-1; no clear D. Deletions cut 5 bases from V and 3 bases from J, with 10 bases between. Germline V gene lookup returns CDR1 MNHNS and CDR2 SASEGT. The CDR3 loop spans 13 amino acids. The CDR3 loop reads CASSRHRDTEAFF. In DNA form, the CDR3 reads TGTGCCAGCAGTAGGCATAGGGACACTGAAGCTTTCTTT.

In this sample, this clone turned up many times. The chain uses TRBV14 and TRBJ2-2; D possibly matches TRBD1 or TRBD2 (5 bases each). Germline V gene data show CDR1 as SGHDN and CDR2 as FVKESK. CDR3 length: 14 amino acids. V gave up 4 bases and J gave up 6 bases, with 12 bases separating them. CDR3 sequence: CASSPQLGAGELFF. CDR3 in DNA: TGTGCCAGCAGCCCTCAATTGGGGGCCGGGGAGCTGTTTTTT.

This clone was found many times. The chain carries TRBV27 and TRBJ2-7, with D hard to call. The germline V and J ends were trimmed by 2 bases and 0 bases, with 8 bases remaining between them. Per the germline V gene, CDR1 is MNHEY and CDR2 is SMNVEV (reference sequence). This CDR3 comprises 14 residues. The chain's CDR3 is CASSLRVYSYEQYF. In nucleotides, the CDR3 is TGTGCCAGCAGTTTAAGGGTTTACTCCTACGAGCAGTACTTC.

This clone was seen at least ten times. The chain recombines TRBV6-2 or TRBV6-3 with TRBJ2-2; D is unclear. Per the germline V gene, CDR1 is MNHEY and CDR2 is SVGEGT. The ends were cut back, 4 bases at V and 0 bases at J, with 0 bases in the middle. The CDR3 is 12 amino acids. CDR3 in DNA: TGTGCCAGCAGTTCGAACACCGGGGAGCTGTTTTTT. Its protein is CASSSNTGELFF.

This clone was found many times. The V and J genes are TRBV18 and TRBJ1-4; tentative D call: TRBD1 (5 bases). Germline V lookup: CDR1 KGHSH, CDR2 LQKENI. The V and J ends lost 5 bases and 8 bases respectively, with 18 bases between them. This CDR3 is built from 15 residues. The CDR3 region is CASSATDLGTEKLFF. As DNA, the CDR3 is TGTGCCAGCTCAGCCACGGACCTTGGGACGGAAAAACTGTTTTTT.

On this clone itself: The junction differs from germline at one of its ends, possibly a read error. This chain connects TRBV30 to TRBJ2-7, with unresolved D. The germline CDR1 and CDR2 sequences are GTSNPN and SVGIG (reference sequence). The CDR3 has 13 residues. This chain's CDR3 is CAWRGSGPYDQYF. CDR3 coding DNA: TGTGCCTGGAGGGGCAGTGGCCCCTACGATCAGTACTTC.

The gene calls are TRBV7-2 and TRBJ2-5, with TRBD2 as a possible D gene (5 bases). The length of the CDR3 is 14 residues. Germline V lookup: CDR1 SGHTA, CDR2 FQGNSA. The V end was cut by 0 bases, the J end by 4 bases, with 9 bases between. CDR3 region: CASSLAIGGETQYF. DNA of the CDR3: TGTGCCAGCAGCTTAGCGATCGGAGGAGAGACCCAGTACTTC.

This clone was observed many times. V usage is TRBV7-2 and J usage is TRBJ2-7; D uncertain. Trimming shortened V by 5 bases and J by 0 bases, and 14 bases separated the two germline ends. CDR1 is SGHTA and CDR2 is FQGNSA in the germline V gene. The CDR3 is made up of 15 amino acids. DNA of the CDR3: TGTGCCAGCAGCGTAAATCCCTCGGGCTCCTACGAGCAGTACTTC. This encodes CASSVNPSGSYEQYF.

Worth noting for this clone: This may be a read error: a much more frequent sequence differs by one nucleotide. The chain employs TRBV11-2 and TRBJ1-6; 9 bases fit TRBD1. The CDR3 runs to 15 residues. Germline CDR1 SGHAT, CDR2 FQNNGV. DNA of the CDR3: TGTGCCAGCAGCGCAGGGACAGGGCAATTTTCACCTCTCCACTTT. This codes for CASSAGTGQFSPLHF.

This clone came up a few times. This chain links TRBV19 with TRBJ2-7, with 8 bases aligning to TRBD1. With V trimmed by 1 base and J by 5 bases, 4 bases remained unmatched. Germline V gives CDR1 LNHDA, CDR2 SQIVND (reference sequence). The CDR3 has 14 amino acids. The CDR3 DNA reads TGTGCCAGTAGTATAGTGCAGGGGGCCAACGAGCAGTACTTC. Translating it yields CASSIVQGANEQYF. Full variable domain (outside the CDR3, taken from reference TRBV19 and TRBJ2-7): DGGITQSPKYLFRKEGQNVTLSCEQNLNHDAMYWYRQDPGQGLRLIYYSQIVNDFQKGDIAEGYSVSREKKESFPLTVTSAQKNPTAFYLCASSIVQGANEQYFGPGTRLTVT.

This clone showed up many times. V usage is TRBV28 and J usage is TRBJ1-1, with D possibly being TRBD1 (6 bases). From germline, CDR1 is MDHEN and CDR2 SYDVKM. CDR3 length equals 13 residues. V gave up 8 bases and J gave up 3 bases, with 13 bases separating them. DNA for the CDR3: TGTGCCAGCTCTCGAGGGGGGCACACTGAAGCTTTCTTT. Encoded protein: CASSRGGHTEAFF.

Remarks on this clone: At one of its ends the junction is not consistent with the germline gene, which may arise from a read error. The genes are TRBV5-1 and TRBJ2-2; maybe TRBD2 (5 bases). The CDR3 has 13 amino acids. CDR1 is SGHRS and CDR2 is YFSETQ in the germline V gene. This chain's CDR3 is CASGTTNTGEMFF. The DNA for the CDR3 is TGCGCCAGCGGAACCACGAACACCGGGGAGATGTTTTTT.

With respect to this clone: A junction boundary mismatches the germline segment, possibly from a read error. J is TRBJ2-7 and V is TRBV7-2, with D possibly matching TRBD2 (5 bases). CDR3 length equals 15 residues. Germline V CDR1 and CDR2: SGHTA, FQGNSA. The CDR3 region is CASSPGGAGGYEKAF. The CDR3 coding sequence is TGTGCCAGCAGCCCCGGAGGCGCGGGTGGGTACGAGAAGGCCTTC. The complete variable domain, with remaining parts taken from reference TRBV7-2 and TRBJ2-7, reads GAGVSQSPSNKVTEKGKDVELRCDPISGHTALYWYRQSLGQGLEFLIYFQGNSAPDKSGLPSDRFSAERTGGSVSTLTIQRTQQEDSAVYLCASSPGGAGGYEKAFGPGTRLTVT.

This clone was seen ten or more times. This chain connects TRBV2 to TRBJ2-2; 8 positions agree with TRBD1. Germline CDR1 is SNHLY and CDR2 is FYNNEI. The CDR3 runs to 14 residues. J lost 6 bases, V lost 7 bases, and 7 bases had no gene match. The CDR3 loop is CASIRGRGSGELFF. DNA of the CDR3: TGTGCCAGCATCAGGGGGCGCGGGTCCGGGGAGCTGTTTTTT.

The chain uses TRBV28 and TRBJ1-1; D gene uncertain. The CDR3 runs 12 residues. Trimming removed 6 bases from V and 5 bases from J, with 10 bases in between. Per germline, CDR1 MDHEN and CDR2 SYDVKM. The chain's CDR3 is CASRVGSTEAFF. CDR3 nucleotides: TGTGCCAGCAGGGTAGGGTCGACTGAAGCTTTCTTT.